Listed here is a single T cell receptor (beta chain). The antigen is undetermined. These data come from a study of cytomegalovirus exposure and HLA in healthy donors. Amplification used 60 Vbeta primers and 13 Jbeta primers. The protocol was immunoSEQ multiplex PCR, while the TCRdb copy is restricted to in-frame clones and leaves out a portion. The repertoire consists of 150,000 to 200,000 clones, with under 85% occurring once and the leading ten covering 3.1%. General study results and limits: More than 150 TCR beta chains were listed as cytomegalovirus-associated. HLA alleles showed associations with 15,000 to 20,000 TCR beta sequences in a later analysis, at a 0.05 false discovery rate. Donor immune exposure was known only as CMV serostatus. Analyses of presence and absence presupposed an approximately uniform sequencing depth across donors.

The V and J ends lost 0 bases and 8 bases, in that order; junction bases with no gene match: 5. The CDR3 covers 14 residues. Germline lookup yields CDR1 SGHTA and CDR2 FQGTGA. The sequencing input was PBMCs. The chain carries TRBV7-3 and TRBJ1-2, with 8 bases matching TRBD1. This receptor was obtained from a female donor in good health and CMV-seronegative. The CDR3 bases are TGTGCCAGCAGCTTAACGTCGGCAGGGGGCGGCTACACCTTC. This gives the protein CASSLTSAGGGYTF.